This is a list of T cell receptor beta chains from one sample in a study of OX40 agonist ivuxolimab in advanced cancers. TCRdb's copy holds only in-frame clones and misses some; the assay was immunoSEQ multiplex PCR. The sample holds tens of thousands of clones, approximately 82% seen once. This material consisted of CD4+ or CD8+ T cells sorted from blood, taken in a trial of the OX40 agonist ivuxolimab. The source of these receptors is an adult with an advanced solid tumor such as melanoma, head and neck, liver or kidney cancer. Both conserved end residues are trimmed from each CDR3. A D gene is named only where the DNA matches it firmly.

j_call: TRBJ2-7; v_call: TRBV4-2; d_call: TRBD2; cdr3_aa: ASARSLAAHEQY
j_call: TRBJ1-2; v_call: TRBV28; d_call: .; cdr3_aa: ASRPGGQPTPRFT
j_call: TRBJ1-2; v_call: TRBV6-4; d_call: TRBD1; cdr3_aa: ASRTGQGNYGYT
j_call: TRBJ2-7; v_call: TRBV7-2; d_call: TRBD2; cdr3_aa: ASSLGGVPYEQY
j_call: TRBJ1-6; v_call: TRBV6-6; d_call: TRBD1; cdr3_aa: ASSPRTGRNSPLH
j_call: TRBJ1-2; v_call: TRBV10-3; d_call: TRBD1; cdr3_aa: AISETDRGRHGYT
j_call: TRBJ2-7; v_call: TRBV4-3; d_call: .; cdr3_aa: ASSQDHRVWGEQY
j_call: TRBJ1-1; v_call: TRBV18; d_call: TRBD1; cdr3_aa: ASSPGQVGAF
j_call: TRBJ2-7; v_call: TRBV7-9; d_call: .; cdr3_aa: ASSFVGWENYEQY
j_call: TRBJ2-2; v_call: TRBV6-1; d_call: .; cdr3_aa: ASSETYGGSSTGELF
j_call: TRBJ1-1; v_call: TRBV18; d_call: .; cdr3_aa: ASSPDLDGQAF
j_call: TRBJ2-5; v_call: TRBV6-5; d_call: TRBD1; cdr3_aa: ASSFRQGSAQY
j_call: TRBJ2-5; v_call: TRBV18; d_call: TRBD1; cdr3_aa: ASSPRTGEETQY
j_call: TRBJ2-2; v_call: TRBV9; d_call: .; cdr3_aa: ASSVDGSGTGELF
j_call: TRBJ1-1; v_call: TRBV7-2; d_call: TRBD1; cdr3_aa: ANWVGRGITEAF
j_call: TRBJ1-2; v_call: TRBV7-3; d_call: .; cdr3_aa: ASSYGQNNYGYT
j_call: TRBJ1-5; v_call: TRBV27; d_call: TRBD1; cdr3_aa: ASSFKQGLGQPQH
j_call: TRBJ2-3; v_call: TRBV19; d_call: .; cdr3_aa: ASSIRRASTDTQY
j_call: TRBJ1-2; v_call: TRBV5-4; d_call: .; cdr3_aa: ASSLGGFGYT
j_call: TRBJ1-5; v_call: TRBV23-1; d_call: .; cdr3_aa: ASLVQGIGYSNQPQH
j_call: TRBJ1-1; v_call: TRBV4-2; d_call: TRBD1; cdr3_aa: ASSRGGTGIGF
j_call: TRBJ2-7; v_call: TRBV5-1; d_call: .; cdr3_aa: ASSQAGTIYEQY
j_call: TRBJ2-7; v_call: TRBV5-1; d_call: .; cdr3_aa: ASSSAAGAYEQY
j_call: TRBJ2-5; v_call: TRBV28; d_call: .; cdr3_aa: ASRTGGPGETQY
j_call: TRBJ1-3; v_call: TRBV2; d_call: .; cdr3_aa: ASNPAGPQNTIY
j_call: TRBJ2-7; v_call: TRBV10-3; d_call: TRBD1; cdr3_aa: ATRRDRATYEQY
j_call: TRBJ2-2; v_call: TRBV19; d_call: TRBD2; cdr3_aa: ASSERGGNTGELF
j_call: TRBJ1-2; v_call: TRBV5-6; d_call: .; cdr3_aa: ASSLGVSGNYGYT
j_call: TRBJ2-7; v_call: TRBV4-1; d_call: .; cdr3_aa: ASSQDVGEQY
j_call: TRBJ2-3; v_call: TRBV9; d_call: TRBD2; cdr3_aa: ASSVDLAGGPGTDTQY
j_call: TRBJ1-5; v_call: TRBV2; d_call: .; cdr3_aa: ASSVGGNSNQPQH
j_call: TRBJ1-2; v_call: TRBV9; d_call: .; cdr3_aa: ASSVGVPARGYT
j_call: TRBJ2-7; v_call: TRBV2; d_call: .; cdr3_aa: ASSGRTAQSYEQY
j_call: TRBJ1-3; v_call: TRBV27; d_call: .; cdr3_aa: ASSSLFPLQEFSGNTIY
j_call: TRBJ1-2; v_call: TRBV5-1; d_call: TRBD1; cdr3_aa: ASSLGQVVGGYT
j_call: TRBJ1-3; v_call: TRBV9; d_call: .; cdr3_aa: ASSVEAEGNTIY